These T cell receptor beta chains were read from a single sample in a study of blood T cell repertoires in COVID-19. Some clones are missing from TCRdb's copy, which holds only in-frame ones; the method was immunoSEQ multiplex PCR. The sample contains 150,000 to 200,000 clones, around 83% of which appear only once. Sequenced sample: peripheral blood. The receptors were sampled from a human donor in a cohort sampled during active COVID-19. CDR3s include the opening cysteine and the closing phenylalanine or tryptophan. The D gene is left open where the match is weak. Not all rows give a size; the values are once, few, many and, for expanded clones, a class.

J gene	V gene	D gene	clone size	CDR3 DNA	CDR3 protein
TRBJ2-1	TRBV29-1	NA	many	TGCAGCGTTGGCCTGAGGGGACAGGGGTGGGCTAGCGGGAGACTTGACAATGAGCAGTTCTTC	CSVGLRGQGWASGRLDNEQFF
TRBJ2-2	TRBV5-4	NA	few	TGTGCCAGCAGCTTGGCGGGAGTGGGCACCGGGGAGCTGTTTTTT	CASSLAGVGTGELFF
TRBJ2-7	TRBV30	NA	NA	TGTGCCGGAACACAGGGAATCTCGTACGAGCAGTACTTC	CAGTQGISYEQYF
TRBJ1-5	TRBV27	NA	NA	TGTGCCAGCAGTTTGCGGGATGGTCAGCCCCAGCATTTT	CASSLRDGQPQHF
TRBJ2-7	TRBV5-1	TRBD2	NA	TGCTCACCGGGACTAGCTTCCTACGAGCAGTACTTC	CSPGLASYEQYF
TRBJ1-3	TRBV3-1/TRBV3-2	NA	NA	TGTGCCAGCAGCCAAGATCGAGTCTCTGGAAACACCATATATTTT	CASSQDRVSGNTIYF
TRBJ2-7	TRBV9	TRBD2	NA	TGTGCCAGCAGCGTAGGAACTAGCGGCCCGGGGGACGAGCAGTACTTC	CASSVGTSGPGDEQYF
TRBJ2-7	TRBV5-8	TRBD1	NA	TGTGCCAGCAGCACGGGACAGGGGTTAAACGAGCAGTACTTC	CASSTGQGLNEQYF
TRBJ1-2	TRBV4-3	NA	NA	TGCGCCAGCAGCCAAGGAGGCAGGGCTAACTATGGCTACACCTTC	CASSQGGRANYGYTF
TRBJ2-7	TRBV5-1	TRBD1	NA	TGCGCCAGCAGCGAACCGGGACAGGTCCCGCACGAGCAGTACTTC	CASSEPGQVPHEQYF
TRBJ2-3	TRBV21-1	NA	once	TGTGCCAGCAGCAAAGAGGAGCGGGGGGGCACAGATACGCAGTATTTT	CASSKEERGGTDTQYF
TRBJ2-7	TRBV6-1	TRBD1	NA	TGTGCCAGCAGTGAAGATCACGAACAGGGGCTCATCGAGCAGTACTTC	CASSEDHEQGLIEQYF
TRBJ1-1	TRBV7-2	TRBD1	NA	TGTGCCAGCAGCTTGAACAGGGGTACTGAAGCTTTCTTT	CASSLNRGTEAFF
TRBJ2-3	TRBV6-2/TRBV6-3	TRBD2	NA	TGTGCCAGCAGTCTTATGACTAGCGTACTTAAGTTCGGCACAGATACGCAGTATTTT	CASSLMTSVLKFGTDTQYF
TRBJ1-1	TRBV7-8	NA	NA	TGTGCCAGCAGCGCGGTAGGCACTGAAGCTTTCTTT	CASSAVGTEAFF
TRBJ1-6	TRBV3-1/TRBV3-2	NA	NA	TGTGCCAGCAGCTTGCAGGGCTCACCCCTCCACTTT	CASSLQGSPLHF
TRBJ2-1	TRBV6-5	TRBD1	NA	TGTGCCAGAGGGACAGCTAATGAGCAGTTCTTC	CARGTANEQFF
TRBJ2-7	TRBV4-3	TRBD2	NA	TGCGCCAGCAGCCAAGATCTACAGCGGGGGGGCGAAACGGGCGAGCAGTACTTC	CASSQDLQRGGETGEQYF
TRBJ2-4	TRBV4-3	NA	NA	TGCGCCAGCAGCCAAGGGTCGAGAGAAAACATTCAGTACTTC	CASSQGSRENIQYF
TRBJ2-2	TRBV18	NA	NA	TGTGCCAGCTCACCGTTGGGGGCCGACACCGGGGAGCTGTTTTTT	CASSPLGADTGELFF
TRBJ2-6	TRBV18	TRBD1	NA	TGTGCCAGCTCACCACCGGGACAGGTGGGGCGATCGAGTGGGGCCAACGTCCTGACTTTC	CASSPPGQVGRSSGANVLTF
TRBJ2-5	TRBV28	NA	NA	TGTGCCAGCAGTTTATTAGCCTCGTACCAAGAGACCCAGTACTTC	CASSLLASYQETQYF
TRBJ2-1	TRBV7-9	TRBD2	once	TGTGCCAGCACCCTTAGCGGGAGTCGGAATGAGCAGTTCTTC	CASTLSGSRNEQFF
TRBJ2-7	TRBV6-2/TRBV6-3	NA	NA	TGTGCCAGCAGTTCCCACTCCTACGAGCAGTACTTC	CASSSHSYEQYF
TRBJ2-7	TRBV6-6	NA	NA	TGTGCCAGCAGAACCTCGGGACAAGAGTACGAGCAGTACTTC	CASRTSGQEYEQYF
TRBJ1-4	TRBV19	TRBD1	once	TGTGCCAGTAGTATGACAGGGGAAAAACTGTTTTTT	CASSMTGEKLFF
TRBJ2-1	TRBV28	NA	NA	TGTGCCAGCAGTTCTATGGCCCCAGGCTCCTACAATGAGCAGTTCTTC	CASSSMAPGSYNEQFF
TRBJ2-7	TRBV13	NA	NA	TGTGCCAGCAGTTTCACATATTTTGGGGGGGCCCACTCCTACGAGCAGTACTTC	CASSFTYFGGAHSYEQYF
TRBJ2-1	TRBV7-8	TRBD2	NA	TGTGCCAGCTGTAGGACTAGCGACTCCTACAATGAGCAGTTCTTC	CASCRTSDSYNEQFF
TRBJ2-2	TRBV6-5	TRBD2	few	TGTGCCGGTCGACTAGCGGGATCCACCGGGGAGCTGTTTTTT	CAGRLAGSTGELFF
TRBJ1-6	TRBV28	TRBD1	NA	TGTGCCAGCAGTTACCCCGGACAGGGGGTCGATAATTCACCCCTCCACTTT	CASSYPGQGVDNSPLHF
TRBJ2-1	TRBV7-9	TRBD1	NA	TGTGCCAGCAGCTTACCAACCGGGACAGGGGGCTTATATGAGCAGTTCTTC	CASSLPTGTGGLYEQFF
TRBJ1-2	TRBV12-3/TRBV12-4	NA	NA	TGTGCCAGCAGCTCCAACTATGGCTACACCTTC	CASSSNYGYTF
TRBJ1-2	TRBV18	TRBD1	NA	TGTGCCAGCTCACTTTTTTCTCCGGACAGGGGGCATGGCTACACCTTC	CASSLFSPDRGHGYTF
TRBJ2-7	TRBV6-4	NA	few	TGTGCCAGCAGTGTGGTCACATACTACGAGCAGTACTTC	CASSVVTYYEQYF
TRBJ2-7	TRBV3-1/TRBV3-2	NA	NA	TGTGCCAGCAGCCAAGAGGTCAGTCTGTACGAGCAGTACTTC	CASSQEVSLYEQYF
TRBJ2-3	TRBV18	NA	NA	TGTGCCAGCTCACCACCCCGGGTAGCACGGGTCACAGATACGCAGTATTTT	CASSPPRVARVTDTQYF
TRBJ2-7	TRBV2	TRBD2	NA	TGTGCCAGCAGGACCGGGACTAGCGCATACGAGCAGTACTTC	CASRTGTSAYEQYF
TRBJ2-4	TRBV6-2/TRBV6-3	TRBD2	NA	TGTGCCAGCAGTCCGGACTTAGCGGGGCTAGCCAAAAACATTCAGTACTTC	CASSPDLAGLAKNIQYF
TRBJ2-7	TRBV18	NA	NA	TGTGCCAGCTCACCACTGGTAGAGGGCCACGAGCAGTACTTC	CASSPLVEGHEQYF
TRBJ1-6	TRBV3-1/TRBV3-2	NA	few	TGTGCCAGCAGCCAAGCTCCGAATTCACCCCTCCACTTT	CASSQAPNSPLHF
TRBJ2-7	TRBV5-4	NA	NA	TGTGCCAGCAGCTTACAGGGTCATAGGGGTTACGAGCAGTACTTC	CASSLQGHRGYEQYF
TRBJ2-7	TRBV6-6	TRBD1	NA	TGTGCCAGCAGTTATTCGGACAGGGTCCACGAGCAGTACTTC	CASSYSDRVHEQYF
TRBJ1-3	TRBV4-3	NA	NA	TGCGCCAGCAGCCAAACGTACCGGGACACCGGAAACACCATATATTTT	CASSQTYRDTGNTIYF
TRBJ2-7	TRBV9	NA	NA	TGTGCCAGCAGCGAGGACTGGGACTTAGAGCAGTACTTC	CASSEDWDLEQYF
TRBJ2-3	TRBV10-3	TRBD2	NA	TGTGCCACCAGAAAACTAGCGGGGGCCCAAGATACGCAGTATTTT	CATRKLAGAQDTQYF
TRBJ2-2	TRBV9	NA	once	TGTGCCAGCAGCCCCCGGAGAATAGCGGCGAACACCGGGGAGCTGTTTTTT	CASSPRRIAANTGELFF